What follows are 32 T cell receptor beta chains derived from one specimen sequenced in a study of siplizumab effects on memory and regulatory T cells. Repertoires were generated with immunoSEQ multiplex PCR, while TCRdb's copy carries only in-frame clones and drops some. Of around 100,000 clones in the sample, 75% to 95% were seen once. Sequenced sample: CD4+ T cells sorted from blood. The receptors here all came from a human donor in good health.

V usage is TRBV20-1 and J usage is TRBJ1-1; D might be TRBD1 (5 bases). V lost 6 bases and J 1 base, leaving 6 bases between the germline ends. The CDR3 is 11 amino acids. Germline V gives CDR1 DFQATT, CDR2 SNEGSKA (reference sequence). CDR3: CSADRNTEAFF. In nucleotides, the CDR3 is TGCAGTGCCGACAGGAACACTGAAGCTTTCTTT.

The rearrangement uses TRBV20-1 and TRBJ1-1; D ambiguous. The V end was cut by 3 bases, the J end by 6 bases, with 8 bases between. The CDR3 consists of 11 residues. Germline V gene lookup returns CDR1 DFQATT and CDR2 SNEGSKA (reference sequence). CDR3: CSARTQAEAFF. Here the CDR3 DNA reads TGCAGTGCTAGGACTCAGGCTGAAGCTTTCTTT.

This chain joins TRBV7-8 and TRBJ1-5; TRBD1 matches at 7 bases. After removal of 2 bases from V and 3 bases from J, the junction contained 4 bases not matched to a gene. This CDR3 has 15 residues. Looked up from germline, CDR1 is SGHVS and CDR2 is FQNEAQ. The CDR3, as DNA: TGTGCCAGCAGCTTATATACAGGGGTCAATCAGCCCCAGCATTTT. Translation: CASSLYTGVNQPQHF. The whole variable domain, remainder taken from reference TRBV7-8 and TRBJ1-5, is GAGVSQSPRYKVAKRGQDVALRCDPISGHVSLFWYQQALGQGPEFLTYFQNEAQLDKSGLPSDRFFAERPEGSVSTLKIQRTQQEDSAVYLCASSLYTGVNQPQHFGDGTRLSIL.

CDR3 residues: CASSGGGESYEQYF. CDR3 DNA: TGTGCCAGCAGTGGGGGCGGGGAATCCTACGAGCAGTACTTC. V gene TRBV2 combines with J gene TRBJ2-7, with D maybe TRBD2 (6 bases). Germline CDR1 SNHLY, CDR2 FYNNEI. This CDR3 region has 14 residues. Trimming removed 4 bases from V and 1 base from J, with 11 bases in between. The complete variable domain, with remaining parts taken from reference TRBV2 and TRBJ2-7, reads EPEVTQTPSHQVTQMGQEVILRCVPISNHLYFYWYRQILGQKVEFLVSFYNNEISEKSEIFDDQFSVERPDGSNFTLKIRSTKLEDSAMYFCASSGGGESYEQYFGPGTRLTVT.

The V gene is TRBV9, the J gene TRBJ1-2, with unresolved D. V shed 0 bases and J shed 11 bases, with 20 bases lying between them. CDR3 length: 15 residues. From germline, CDR1 is SGDLS and CDR2 YYNGEE. In DNA form, the CDR3 reads TGTGCCAGCAGCGTAGTGAGAGAAGCAGACAAGTCTTACACCTTC. It is translated as CASSVVREADKSYTF.

The V and J genes are TRBV18 and TRBJ2-7; 9 bases align to TRBD2. The CDR3 loop spans 16 amino acids. In germline, CDR1 is KGHSH, CDR2 LQKENI. With V trimmed by 6 bases and J by 2 bases, 11 bases remained unmatched. The CDR3: CASSTGAAGGAYEQYF. The CDR3, as DNA: TGTGCCAGCTCTACGGGGGCAGCGGGGGGTGCCTACGAGCAGTACTTC.

This sequence joins TRBV6-1 and TRBJ2-7; TRBD1 agrees at 10 bases. Germline V gene sequence: CDR1 MNHNS, CDR2 SASEGT. Trimming removed 11 bases from V and 3 bases from J; junction bases left unmatched: 10. The CDR3 covers 14 residues. CDR3 region: CAALDRGQNYEQYF. The CDR3 region has the DNA TGTGCCGCCCTCGACAGGGGGCAAAACTACGAGCAGTACTTC.

The V gene is TRBV6-5, the J gene TRBJ1-3; D call uncertain. The CDR3 has 14 residues. V was cut by 3 bases and J by 0 bases, with 6 bases left in between. Germline V gives CDR1 MNHEY, CDR2 SVGAGI. The CDR3 is CASSYQYSGNTIYF. The DNA for the CDR3 is TGTGCCAGCAGTTATCAGTACTCTGGAAACACCATATATTTT.

The J gene is TRBJ2-7, the V gene TRBV5-6; D is undetermined. V lost 2 bases and J lost 6, with 9 bases in between. Germline V gene lookup returns CDR1 SGHDT and CDR2 YYEEEE. The CDR3 loop spans 12 amino acids. For the CDR3, the DNA is TGTGCCAGCAGCTTAGGGCAGCCCGAGCAGTACTTC. Translation gives CASSLGQPEQYF. Together with reference TRBV5-6 and TRBJ2-7, the CDR3 gives the full variable domain: DAGVTQSPTHLIKTRGQQVTLRCSPKSGHDTVSWYQQALGQGPQFIFQYYEEEERQRGNFPDRFSGHQFPNYSSELNVNALLLGDSALYLCASSLGQPEQYFGPGTRLTVT.

J is TRBJ2-2 and V is TRBV9; 8 nucleotides match TRBD1. CDR1 SGDLS and CDR2 YYNGEE come from the germline V gene. The CDR3 loop spans 17 amino acids. V lost 3 bases and J lost 6; bases outside the gene matches: 13. CDR3 region: CASSASRDRRHAGELFF. CDR3 DNA: TGTGCCAGCAGCGCGTCCCGGGACAGGCGTCACGCCGGGGAGCTGTTTTTT.

The chain combines TRBV9 with TRBJ2-1; D not resolved. The germline V gene has CDR1 SGDLS and CDR2 YYNGEE. V lost 0 bases and J lost 1, with 8 bases in between. The CDR3 spans 15 residues. CDR3 sequence: CASSVVVGSYNEQFF. The CDR3 DNA is TGTGCCAGCAGCGTAGTGGTGGGGTCCTACAATGAGCAGTTCTTC.

This chain connects TRBV5-1 to TRBJ1-2, with a weak D call TRBD1 (5 bases). The CDR3 extends over 13 amino acids. Trimming left V 7 bases short and J 0 bases short, with 10 bases between. Germline V lookup: CDR1 SGHRS, CDR2 YFSETQ. The CDR3: CASAGLSNYGYTF. The CDR3 region has the DNA TGCGCCAGCGCAGGGCTGTCTAACTATGGCTACACCTTC.

This chain uses TRBV4-1 with TRBJ1-1; no clear D. The CDR3 loop spans 14 amino acids. Germline values: CDR1 MGHRA, CDR2 YSYEKL. V gave up 6 bases and J gave up 7 bases, with 18 bases separating them. The CDR3 nucleotides read TGCGCCAGCAGTCCTTTCCCGAAAGGTGGTGAAGCTTTCTTT. Protein sequence: CASSPFPKGGEAFF.

The table lists this clone with a count of one. The chain recombines TRBV10-3 with TRBJ2-4; 11 bases map to TRBD1. Germline CDR1 reads ENHRY; CDR2 reads SYGVKD. The CDR3 runs to 16 residues. Losses at the gene ends were 4 bases for V and 0 bases for J; bases not matched to a gene: 2. The CDR3 loop reads CAISVGTGGAKNIQYF. In nucleotides, the CDR3 is TGTGCCATCAGTGTCGGGACAGGGGGAGCCAAAAACATTCAGTACTTC.

This clone appeared a single time. The chain has TRBV6-1 and TRBJ2-3, with TRBD1 matching 9 bases. The ends lost 1 base at V and 6 bases at J; junction bases unmatched: 5. CDR3 length: 15 residues. The V gene's germline CDR1 is MNHNS and CDR2 SASEGT. DNA for the CDR3: TGTGCCAGCAGTGAAGACACAGGGGGCTGGGATACGCAGTATTTT. It codes for CASSEDTGGWDTQYF.

The genes are TRBV5-4 and TRBJ1-4; TRBD1 is a possible D gene (6 bases). This CDR3 has 15 amino acids. V was cut by 2 bases and J by 3 bases, with 11 bases left in between. CDR1 is SGHNT and CDR2 is YYREEE in the germline V gene (reference sequence). The CDR3 DNA reads as TGTGCCAGCAGCTTCTGGACAGCAGCTAATGAAAAACTGTTTTTT. It translates to CASSFWTAANEKLFF. The full variable domain, with the rest looked up from reference TRBV5-4 and TRBJ1-4, is ETGVTQSPTHLIKTRGQQVTLRCSSQSGHNTVSWYQQALGQGPQFIFQYYREEENGRGNFPPRFSGLQFPNYSSELNVNALELDDSALYLCASSFWTAANEKLFFGSGTQLSVL.

This chain joins TRBV19 and TRBJ2-2; possibly TRBD2 for D (6 bases). In germline, CDR1 is LNHDA, CDR2 SQIVND (reference sequence). The CDR3 has 17 residues. Trimming removed 0 bases from V and 6 bases from J, with 17 bases in between. CDR3 protein: CASSIDLGGRRAGELFF. The CDR3, as DNA: TGTGCCAGTAGTATAGATCTTGGGGGGAGAAGGGCCGGGGAGCTGTTTTTT.

The V call is TRBV19, the J call TRBJ1-4, with D maybe TRBD1 (5 bases). CDR3 size: 14 residues. The germline gives CDR1 LNHDA, CDR2 SQIVND (reference sequence). With 6 bases removed from V and 8 bases from J, the gap between germline ends came to 16 bases. CDR3 residues: CASRPQGIVEKLFF. The CDR3 bases are TGTGCCAGTAGGCCTCAGGGAATAGTCGAAAAACTGTTTTTT.

This sequence joins TRBV25-1 and TRBJ1-1; 7 bases line up with TRBD1. Germline V gene data show CDR1 as MGHDK and CDR2 as SYGVNS. The ends lost 3 bases at V and 6 bases at J; junction bases unmatched: 7. The CDR3 has 14 residues. CDR3 coding DNA: TGTGCCAGCAGTGACCCGACAGGGTCAGCTGAAGCTTTCTTT. Translating it yields CASSDPTGSAEAFF.

The rearrangement uses TRBV27 and TRBJ2-7; TRBD1 matches at 7 bases. The ends lost 6 bases at V and 0 bases at J; junction bases unmatched: 11. The V gene's germline CDR1 is MNHEY and CDR2 SMNVEV (reference sequence). The CDR3 contains 16 residues. Written as DNA, the CDR3 is TGTGCCAGCAGACTCGCCGGACAGGTAGACTCCTACGAGCAGTACTTC. The encoded protein is CASRLAGQVDSYEQYF.

The chain is built from TRBV11-2 and TRBJ2-7, with unresolved D. The CDR3 runs to 14 residues. Germline values: CDR1 SGHAT, CDR2 FQNNGV. The germline V and J ends were trimmed by 1 base and 3 bases, with 10 bases remaining between them. The DNA of the CDR3 is TGTGCCAGCAGCTTAGGGCAGGACGGCTACGAGCAGTACTTC. It is translated as CASSLGQDGYEQYF.

V is TRBV18 and J is TRBJ1-2; D not certain. This CDR3 comprises 13 residues. With 0 bases removed from V and 5 bases from J, the gap between germline ends came to 7 bases. Germline V lookup: CDR1 KGHSH, CDR2 LQKENI. The CDR3 nucleotides are TGTGCCAGCTCACCACCGTCCAGTTATGGCTACACCTTC. This gives the protein CASSPPSSYGYTF. Full variable domain (outside the CDR3, taken from reference TRBV18 and TRBJ1-2): NAGVMQNPRHLVRRRGQEARLRCSPMKGHSHVYWYRQLPEEGLKFMVYLQKENIIDESGMPKERFSAEFPKEGPSILRIQQVVRGDSAAYFCASSPPSSYGYTFGSGTRLTVV.

J is TRBJ2-5 and V is TRBV28; 8 nucleotides line up with TRBD2. The CDR3 is 16 residues long. With V trimmed by 7 bases and J by 2 bases, 12 bases remained unmatched. Germline CDR1 is MDHEN and CDR2 is SYDVKM. The CDR3 protein is CASTLLGSGVQETQYF. The CDR3 coding sequence is TGTGCCAGCACCCTTCTGGGTAGCGGGGTTCAAGAGACCCAGTACTTC.

The J gene is TRBJ2-7, the V gene TRBV28, with 7 nucleotides matching TRBD1. The CDR3 has 11 amino acids. V trimming: 5 bases; J trimming: 12 bases; junction bases outside the gene matches: 7. Germline CDR1 and CDR2: MDHEN and SYDVKM. DNA of the CDR3: TGTGCCAGCAGTCGGACAGGCGGGCGGTACTTC. Translated: CASSRTGGRYF.

V gene TRBV5-6 combines with J gene TRBJ2-7; D possibly matches TRBD1 or TRBD2 (5 bases each). The CDR3 has 15 amino acids. Germline assignment: CDR1 SGHDT and CDR2 YYEEEE. Trimming stripped 1 base from V and 2 bases from J, with 13 bases between. The chain's CDR3 is CASSLWGKTTYEQYF. As DNA, the CDR3 is TGTGCCAGCAGCTTGTGGGGGAAGACTACCTACGAGCAGTACTTC.

This clone occurred a few times. This chain uses TRBV19 with TRBJ1-1, with unresolved D. V was trimmed by 6 bases and J by 8 bases, leaving 13 bases between them. CDR1 and CDR2 (germline): LNHDA, SQIVND (reference sequence). There are 12 residues in the CDR3. The DNA of the CDR3 is TGTGCCAGTAGGCTGCGTAGCGGGGAAGCTTTCTTT. It translates to CASRLRSGEAFF. Combining the CDR3 with reference TRBV19 and TRBJ1-1 gives the whole variable domain DGGITQSPKYLFRKEGQNVTLSCEQNLNHDAMYWYRQDPGQGLRLIYYSQIVNDFQKGDIAEGYSVSREKKESFPLTVTSAQKNPTAFYLCASRLRSGEAFFGQGTRLTVV.

V and J are TRBV6-5 and TRBJ1-6; D not certain. Germline CDR1 is MNHEY and CDR2 is SVGAGI. The CDR3 totals 13 residues. The V end was cut by 2 bases, the J end by 7 bases, with 6 bases between. CDR3 amino acids: CASSYRGNSPLHF. CDR3 DNA sequence: TGTGCCAGCAGTTACCGGGGAAATTCACCCCTCCACTTT.

This clone was counted once. The chain recombines TRBV7-6 with TRBJ1-4; D is ambiguous. Germline V CDR1 and CDR2: SGHVS, FNYEAQ. The CDR3 runs 16 residues. Trimming stripped 0 bases from V and 7 bases from J, with 15 bases between. DNA for the CDR3: TGTGCCAGCAGCTTAGCGCCGACAACCGAGGGTGAAAAACTGTTTTTT. It codes for CASSLAPTTEGEKLFF.

The chain employs TRBV5-6 and TRBJ1-2; tentatively, D is TRBD1 (5 bases). The CDR3 consists of 14 residues. The germline gives CDR1 SGHDT, CDR2 YYEEEE. Trimming took off 0 bases at V and 12 bases at J, with 18 bases between the two ends. This CDR3 is CASSLARGSRGNTF. The DNA for the CDR3 is TGTGCCAGCAGCTTGGCACGGGGGTCCAGAGGTAACACCTTC.

The chain has TRBV4-3 and TRBJ2-3; D gene uncertain. With 7 bases removed from V and 0 bases from J, the gap between germline ends came to 8 bases. The germline CDR1 and CDR2 sequences are LGHNA and YSLEER. CDR3 length: 13 residues. The CDR3 loop is CASKDSSTDTQYF. CDR3 DNA sequence: TGCGCCAGCAAAGATTCTAGCACAGATACGCAGTATTTT.

The chain employs TRBV6-1 and TRBJ1-4; 7 bases match TRBD1. Germline V lookup: CDR1 MNHNS, CDR2 SASEGT. This CDR3 comprises 15 residues. V shed 5 bases, J shed 0 bases, and the junction held 3 bases outside the gene matches. The CDR3 DNA is TGTGCCAGCAGTACAGACAGGGCAACTAATGAAAAACTGTTTTTT. Encoded protein: CASSTDRATNEKLFF.

V gene TRBV5-1 combines with J gene TRBJ1-4, with D perhaps TRBD1 (6 bases). The germline V and J ends were trimmed by 4 bases and 8 bases, with 15 bases remaining between them. The CDR3 is 14 amino acids. The germline CDR1 and CDR2 sequences are SGHRS and YFSETQ. The CDR3 DNA is TGCGCCAGCAGCCCCGGGACAACCGGGGAAAAACTGTTTTTT. This translates into CASSPGTTGEKLFF.